Sequencing of this T cell receptor (beta chain) was carried out in a study of blood T cell repertoires in COVID-19. About the study: The origin of the acute and convalescent COVID-19 samples was the United States, Italy and Spain. The analysed material was cDNA or gDNA that came from T cells, B-cell-depleted T cells, or PBMCs.

Study processing details: Reference gene primers were amplified, and this amplification served to estimate nucleated cell counts. Profiled with immunoSEQ multiplex PCR; TCRdb holds only in-frame clones, not every one. V and J calls and clone size follow that table, whereas D and trimming were derived from the DNA. The sample records roughly 110,000 clones, about 89% being singletons. There are 17 residues in the CDR3. From germline, CDR1 is SGHVS and CDR2 FQNEAQ. V shed 5 bases, J shed 5 bases, and the junction held 8 bases outside the gene matches. This clone came up once. The sample was peripheral blood. The chain links TRBV7-8 to TRBJ2-3, with 15 bases that match TRBD2. This sequence originates from a man aged 40-49 years with acute or convalescent COVID-19. The CDR3 loop is CASSPRTSGGGRDTQYF. The CDR3 bases are TGTGCCAGCAGCCCCAGGACTAGCGGGGGGGGCAGAGATACGCAGTATTTT.